This TCR beta chain was identified in a study of relationships among human T cell subsets. General study results and limits: Over 55% of CD8+ cytotoxic sequences came from clones with over 100 reads.

Only a few counts were recorded for this clonotype. The target antigen is unknown. TCR alpha and beta CDR3s were amplified from mRNA by semiquantitative ARM-PCR. ARM-PCR used tagged nested gene-specific primers, then communal superprimers for exponential amplification. TCRdb reanalysed the multiplex PCR reads using MiXCR and keeps one entry per CDR3 protein. This table has some 5,000 distinct CDR3 sequences, 55% to 75% appearing once. The CD8+ T cells came from negative anti-CD4 multisort bead selection followed by positive anti-CD8 selection. Sequenced material: CD8+ T cells sorted from blood. This clonotype was obtained from a man aged 40-50 years in good health.

The CDR3 DNA is TGTGCCAGCAGTTCCGGACAGGGTGCCGAGCAGTACTTC. It codes for CASSSGQGAEQYF. V gene TRBV27 combines with J gene TRBJ2-7; 8 bases align to TRBD1. V was pared by 4 bases and J by 6 bases, with 5 bases of the junction left unmatched. The length of the CDR3 is 13 residues. Germline V gives CDR1 MNHEY, CDR2 SMNVEV (reference sequence).